Below, 28 T cell receptor beta chains from the same sample are listed, as sequenced in a study of graft-versus-host responses after intestinal transplantation. The table came from immunoSEQ multiplex PCR; TCRdb's copy has only in-frame clones and leaves some out. The table includes about 86,000 clones, about 85% detected once. The antigens of these receptors remain unknown. This sample comprised unstimulated CD4+ T cells sorted from spleen or lymph node cells, obtained before transplant. Receptors originate from a human donor who was the organ donor for an intestinal transplant.

The rearrangement joins TRBV5-4 to TRBJ1-6; D remains ambiguous. V lost 4 bases and J lost 9, with 17 bases in between. CDR1 and CDR2 from the germline V gene are SGHNT and YYREEE (reference sequence). The CDR3 totals 15 residues. The CDR3: CASSHKARGVSPLHF. In DNA, the CDR3 is TGTGCCAGCAGCCATAAGGCGCGCGGGGTTTCACCCCTCCACTTT.

This chain connects TRBV4-1 to TRBJ1-4; 7 bases are a match to TRBD1. Looked up from germline, CDR1 is MGHRA and CDR2 is YSYEKL. The junction had 18 bases not matched to a gene; V was cut back by 0 bases and J by 11 bases. The length of the CDR3 is 18 residues. The CDR3 loop is CASSQDLRGQLRGGKLFF. In DNA form, the CDR3 reads TGCGCCAGCAGCCAAGATTTAAGGGGGCAGTTAAGGGGTGGGAAACTGTTTTTT.

This sequence joins TRBV7-8 and TRBJ2-7, with D possibly being TRBD1 (6 bases). This CDR3 is built from 14 residues. Germline-derived CDR1 and CDR2 are SGHVS and FQNEAQ. The germline V and J ends were trimmed by 7 bases and 2 bases, with 15 bases remaining between them. The CDR3 region has the DNA TGTGCCAGCAATATAGGGGGTCGTCCCTACGAGCAGTACTTC. Its translation: CASNIGGRPYEQYF.

This chain links TRBV28 with TRBJ2-1; the D gene is possibly TRBD2 (5 bases). CDR3 length equals 15 residues. V dropped 4 bases and J dropped 6 bases, with 16 bases sitting between them. CDR1 and CDR2 (germline): MDHEN, SYDVKM. The CDR3 loop is CASSSEWRSGNEQFF. CDR3 in DNA: TGTGCCAGCAGTTCCGAATGGCGGAGCGGCAATGAGCAGTTCTTC.

This chain connects TRBV7-2 to TRBJ2-2, with 9 nucleotides matching TRBD2. Germline assignment: CDR1 SGHTA and CDR2 FQGNSA. There are 19 residues in the CDR3. V shed 5 bases, J shed 5 bases, and the junction held 18 bases outside the gene matches. The CDR3 sequence: CASSHKGGAGGLWTGELFF. CDR3 in DNA: TGTGCCAGCAGCCATAAAGGGGGGGCGGGAGGGCTATGGACCGGGGAGCTGTTTTTT.

The rearrangement links TRBV16 to TRBJ2-2, with 7 bases matching TRBD1. Per the germline V gene, CDR1 is KGHSY and CDR2 is FQNENV. The CDR3 spans 13 residues. J lost 6 bases, V lost 2 bases, and 0 bases had no gene match. In nucleotides, the CDR3 is TGTGCCAGCAGCCAAAGGGGGCCCGGGGAGCTGTTTTTT. The encoded protein is CASSQRGPGELFF.

The chain joins TRBV7-8 to TRBJ2-5; D gene ambiguous. CDR1 and CDR2 from the germline V gene are SGHVS and FQNEAQ. CDR3 size: 11 residues. Trimming removed 4 bases from V and 4 bases from J, with 4 bases in between. Here the CDR3 DNA reads TGTGCCAGCAGCTCGAGAGAGACCCAGTACTTC. This sequence encodes CASSSRETQYF.

The rearrangement uses TRBV19 and TRBJ2-1, with 8 bases fitting TRBD2. This CDR3 is 15 amino acids long. Trimming removed 4 bases from V and 0 bases from J; junction bases left unmatched: 2. Germline V gene data show CDR1 as LNHDA and CDR2 as SQIVND (reference sequence). CDR3 in DNA: TGTGCCAGTAGTAAAACTAGCGGCTCCTACAATGAGCAGTTCTTC. Translation gives CASSKTSGSYNEQFF.

The gene calls are TRBV2 and TRBJ1-5, with TRBD1 matching over 9 bases. The length of the CDR3 is 16 residues. Germline CDR1 reads SNHLY; CDR2 reads FYNNEI. J gave up 7 bases and V 2 bases, and 9 bases lay outside the gene matches. The CDR3 nucleotides are TGTGCCAGCAGTGAAAGGGGGGGACAGGGAGAACAGCCCCAGCATTTT. It codes for CASSERGGQGEQPQHF.

The chain recombines TRBV2 with TRBJ2-2; 10 nucleotides match TRBD2. CDR1 is SNHLY, CDR2 FYNNEI, per germline. CDR3 length: 17 amino acids. V lost 6 bases to trimming and J lost 3 bases; unmatched junction nucleotides: 10. The CDR3 DNA reads TGTGCCAGCAGCGCCTTATTAGCGGGGGGTGACACCGGGGAGCTGTTTTTT. As protein: CASSALLAGGDTGELFF.

This chain links TRBV5-1 with TRBJ2-2; tentatively, D is TRBD2 (7 bases). V was shortened by 5 bases and J by 0 bases, with 11 bases between the two germline ends. Germline assignment: CDR1 SGHRS and CDR2 YFSETQ. There are 15 residues in the CDR3. This chain's CDR3 is CASRWGGPNTGELFF. CDR3 DNA sequence: TGCGCCAGCAGGTGGGGGGGCCCGAACACCGGGGAGCTGTTTTTT.

The chain employs TRBV19 and TRBJ2-2; D gene unclear. V was shortened by 6 bases and J by 4 bases, with 15 bases between the two germline ends. The germline V gene encodes CDR1 LNHDA and CDR2 SQIVND (reference sequence). This CDR3 region has 15 residues. The CDR3 spells CASRPSRLSTGELFF. Written as DNA, the CDR3 is TGTGCCAGTAGGCCGTCGAGACTGTCCACCGGGGAGCTGTTTTTT.

V and J are TRBV19 and TRBJ1-5, with unresolved D. CDR1 is LNHDA, CDR2 SQIVND, per germline (reference sequence). The CDR3 spans 14 residues. V lost 8 bases and J 0 bases, leaving 11 bases between the germline ends. The CDR3 DNA reads as TGTGCCAGTGGTAGAGGGAATAGCAATCAGCCCCAGCATTTT. Its translation is CASGRGNSNQPQHF. Using reference TRBV19 and TRBJ1-5 for the parts outside the CDR3, the full variable domain is DGGITQSPKYLFRKEGQNVTLSCEQNLNHDAMYWYRQDPGQGLRLIYYSQIVNDFQKGDIAEGYSVSREKKESFPLTVTSAQKNPTAFYLCASGRGNSNQPQHFGDGTRLSIL.

V is TRBV6-1 and J is TRBJ1-3, with D perhaps TRBD1 (5 bases). CDR1 is MNHNS, CDR2 SASEGT, per germline. Between the trimmed V and J ends, which lost 8 bases and 2 bases, there was a span of 16 bases. CDR3 length: 15 amino acids. CDR3 protein: CASVIGVLPGNTIYF. CDR3 in DNA: TGTGCCAGCGTCATAGGGGTGCTCCCTGGAAACACCATATATTTT.

The chain employs TRBV5-1 and TRBJ1-2, with unresolved D. Looked up from germline, CDR1 is SGHRS and CDR2 is YFSETQ. Trimming removed 2 bases at V and 6 bases at J, with 14 bases between. CDR3 length: 14 amino acids. The CDR3 DNA reads as TGCGCCAGCAGCTTAGGAGGAGGGTTTGATGGCTACACCTTC. This sequence encodes CASSLGGGFDGYTF.

This clone was observed a handful of times. The V call is TRBV28, the J call TRBJ1-5, with D perhaps TRBD1 (5 bases). The CDR3 length is 15 residues. Trimming cost V 6 bases and J 2 bases, with 14 bases left between them. Germline values: CDR1 MDHEN, CDR2 SYDVKM. The CDR3 DNA follows: TGTGCCAGCAGCCCCGGGGGGAACGGCAATCAGCCCCAGCATTTT. It codes for CASSPGGNGNQPQHF. The full variable domain, its missing parts supplied by reference TRBV28 and TRBJ1-5, is DVKVTQSSRYLVKRTGEKVFLECVQDMDHENMFWYRQDPGLGLRLIYFSYDVKMKEKGDIPEGYSVSREKKERFSLILESASTNQTSMYLCASSPGGNGNQPQHFGDGTRLSIL.

This chain joins TRBV2 and TRBJ2-1; 8 nucleotides line up with TRBD2. CDR3 length equals 17 residues. The V segment lost 5 bases and the J segment 6 bases; nucleotides outside the gene matches: 15. The germline V gene has CDR1 SNHLY and CDR2 FYNNEI. CDR3 DNA sequence: TGTGCCAGCAGTTTAAGCCCCGGGACTAGTCGCACCAATGAGCAGTTCTTC. This gives the protein CASSLSPGTSRTNEQFF.

This chain links TRBV11-3 with TRBJ2-3; 9 bases fit TRBD2. Per the germline V gene, CDR1 is SGHNT and CDR2 is YENEEA. The CDR3 runs 16 residues. V gave up 7 bases and J gave up 1 base; unmatched junction bases: 9. The CDR3 DNA follows: TGTGCCAGCACCAACTCACTAGCGGGCGGCACAGATACGCAGTATTTT. Residues: CASTNSLAGGTDTQYF.

The V call is TRBV4-2, the J call TRBJ2-7, with D maybe TRBD1 (6 bases). The germline CDR1 and CDR2 sequences are LGHNA and YNFKEQ. This CDR3 contains 14 residues. Between the trimmed V and J ends, which lost 3 bases and 3 bases, there was a span of 12 bases. Written as DNA, the CDR3 is TGTGCCAGCAGCCAGGGTAGACAGGTCTACGAGCAGTACTTC. Protein sequence: CASSQGRQVYEQYF.

V usage is TRBV15 and J usage is TRBJ2-7; the D is unclear. Germline V gene lookup returns CDR1 LNHNV and CDR2 YYDKDF (reference sequence). V was cut by 0 bases and J by 3 bases, with 9 bases left in between. This CDR3 contains 14 residues. The CDR3 here is CATSRDSGGYEQYF. The CDR3 nucleotides read TGTGCCACCAGCAGAGACTCTGGCGGCTACGAGCAGTACTTC. The whole variable domain, remainder taken from reference TRBV15 and TRBJ2-7, is DAMVIQNPRYQVTQFGKPVTLSCSQTLNHNVMYWYQQKSSQAPKLLFHYYDKDFNNEADTPDNFQSRRPNTSFCFLDIRSPGLGDTAMYLCATSRDSGGYEQYFGPGTRLTVT.

The J gene is TRBJ1-1, the V gene TRBV28; 7 nucleotides line up with TRBD1. The CDR3 sequence is 14 residues long. Trimming cost V 5 bases and J 1 base; bases outside gene matches: 4. CDR1 MDHEN and CDR2 SYDVKM come from the germline V gene. The CDR3 region has the DNA TGTGCCAGCAGTCCAGGGGGGCCGAACACTGAAGCTTTCTTT. It yields the protein CASSPGGPNTEAFF.

This clone was detected only a few times. The V and J genes are TRBV6-1 and TRBJ2-3; TRBD2 matches 8 bases. Unmatched junction bases numbered 3, after V lost 4 bases and J lost 0 bases. This CDR3 region has 15 residues. Germline CDR1 MNHNS, CDR2 SASEGT. The CDR3 nucleotides are TGTGCCAGCAGTGGGCAGCGGGAGAGCACAGATACGCAGTATTTT. It yields the protein CASSGQRESTDTQYF.

The chain uses TRBV5-5 and TRBJ2-5; the D gene is possibly TRBD2 (5 bases). This CDR3 region has 14 residues. Between the trimmed V and J ends, which lost 0 bases and 4 bases, there was a span of 10 bases. Germline lookup yields CDR1 SGHKS and CDR2 YYEKEE (reference sequence). The CDR3 sequence is CASSLGRGSETQYF. The CDR3, as DNA: TGTGCCAGCAGCTTGGGAAGAGGGTCAGAGACCCAGTACTTC.

The chain combines TRBV5-1 with TRBJ2-7; the match to TRBD1 covers 10 bases. This CDR3 spans 14 amino acids. The J segment lost 4 bases and the V segment lost 3 bases, leaving 4 bases of the junction unmatched. Per the germline V gene, CDR1 is SGHRS and CDR2 is YFSETQ. The DNA for the CDR3 is TGCGCCAGCAGCTCGGGACAGGGGAATTACGAGCAGTACTTC. Protein sequence: CASSSGQGNYEQYF. The full variable domain, in which reference TRBV5-1 and TRBJ2-7 provide the parts outside the CDR3, is KAGVTQTPRYLIKTRGQQVTLSCSPISGHRSVSWYQQTPGQGLQFLFEYFSETQRNKGNFPGRFSGRQFSNSRSEMNVSTLELGDSALYLCASSSGQGNYEQYFGPGTRLTVT.

This chain connects TRBV7-9 to TRBJ2-7; tentative D call: TRBD1 (6 bases). V was cut by 3 bases and J by 4 bases, with 7 bases left in between. CDR1 and CDR2 (germline): SEHNR, FQNEAQ (reference sequence). The CDR3 is made up of 12 amino acids. The CDR3 region has the DNA TGTGCCAGCAGCTTTACAGGGTACGAGCAGTACTTC. Its protein is CASSFTGYEQYF.

The CDR3, as DNA: TGTGCCAGCAGCGTAGCGGGAGGACACACAGATACGCAGTATTTT. Protein: CASSVAGGHTDTQYF. This chain links TRBV9 with TRBJ2-3; 7 bases are shared with TRBD2. Trimming cost V 0 bases and J 2 bases; bases outside gene matches: 3. CDR1 SGDLS and CDR2 YYNGEE come from the germline V gene. This CDR3 is 15 amino acids long.

The V gene is TRBV5-1, the J gene TRBJ1-2; D is ambiguous. The CDR3 sequence is 16 residues long. The V gene's germline CDR1 is SGHRS and CDR2 YFSETQ. The V gene lost 4 bases and the J gene lost 5 bases, with 21 bases spanning the gap. The CDR3 DNA follows: TGCGCCAGCAGCCCGGTCGCCGCCACGAAGACTTATGGCTACACCTTC. It translates to CASSPVAATKTYGYTF.

The V call is TRBV5-1, the J call TRBJ1-3; maybe TRBD1 (5 bases). Trimming left V 4 bases short and J 4 bases short, with 15 bases between. The CDR3 runs 15 residues. The germline gives CDR1 SGHRS, CDR2 YFSETQ. CDR3 amino acids: CASSDRGGEGNTIYF. As DNA, the CDR3 is TGCGCCAGCAGCGACCGGGGGGGTGAAGGAAACACCATATATTTT.